This TCR beta chain was sequenced for a study of human T cells and chemical hapten exposure. General study points: No shift was seen in TCRs above 1 in 1000 frequency with DPC sensitization.

Specified time point: patch test 3, about 24 weeks after DPC sensitization. Treatment here: therapeutic diphenylcyclopropenone sensitization with weekly scalp DPC. The library tagged individual cDNA molecules with unique molecular identifiers. TCRdb independently ran MiXCR on the RACE reads; one entry per CDR3 protein. The table lists about 82,000 distinct CDR3 sequences, 10% to 15% of them singletons. In this sample, this clonotype turned up many times. Its antigen remains unidentified. Trimming shortened V by 8 bases and J by 5 bases, and 7 bases separated the two germline ends. The V gene's germline CDR1 is SGHVS and CDR2 FQNEAQ. The CDR3 runs 12 residues.

The chain uses TRBV7-8 and TRBJ1-6; unclear D gene. The TCR originated in a woman aged 50 to 65 with alopecia areata. Some clones in this sample may be carry-over from other donors' samples. Specimen: whole blood, collected in connection with sensitization to the hapten diphenylcyclopropenone (DPC). In nucleotides, the CDR3 is TGTGCCAGCGGATCAGATAATTCACCCCTCCACTTT. Protein sequence: CASGSDNSPLHF.